The sequence of this TCR beta chain was determined in a study of cytomegalovirus exposure and HLA in healthy donors. Study-level findings and limits: The majority of CMV-associated TCR beta chains were reported as apparently HLA-restricted in a later analysis. Most TCRs appeared rarely, but some public TCRs recurred in many donors. Apart from CMV serostatus, no immune exposure information was available.

CDR3 length equals 21 residues. Germline CDR1 LNHDA, CDR2 SQIVND (reference sequence). V shed 0 bases, J shed 6 bases, and the junction held 19 bases outside the gene matches. Concerning this clone itself: The antigen is not known.

The PCR contained 60 Vbeta and 13 Jbeta primers. TCRdb's copy holds only in-frame clones and misses some; the assay was immunoSEQ multiplex PCR. The sample includes about 170,000 clones, approximately 71% of them seen just once. The V call is TRBV19, the J call TRBJ2-3; 12 bases line up with TRBD2. The clonotype was recovered from a girl between 5 and 17 years old in good health and CMV-seronegative. Specimen: PBMCs. Here the CDR3 reads CASSIDPRLETSGGWRDTQYF. In DNA form, the CDR3 reads TGTGCCAGTAGTATAGATCCAAGGTTGGAGACTAGCGGGGGCTGGCGGGATACGCAGTATTTT.